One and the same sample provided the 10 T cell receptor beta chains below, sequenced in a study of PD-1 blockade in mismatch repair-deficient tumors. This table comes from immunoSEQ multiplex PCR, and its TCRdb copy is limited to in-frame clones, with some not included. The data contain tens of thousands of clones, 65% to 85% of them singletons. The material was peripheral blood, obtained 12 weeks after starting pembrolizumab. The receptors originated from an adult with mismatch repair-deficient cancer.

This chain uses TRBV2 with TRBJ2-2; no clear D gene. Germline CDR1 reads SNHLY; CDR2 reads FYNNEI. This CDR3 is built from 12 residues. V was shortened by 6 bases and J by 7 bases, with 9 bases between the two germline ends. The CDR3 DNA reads TGTGCCAGCAGGGGTCTGAGCGGGGAGCTGTTTTTT. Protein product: CASRGLSGELFF.

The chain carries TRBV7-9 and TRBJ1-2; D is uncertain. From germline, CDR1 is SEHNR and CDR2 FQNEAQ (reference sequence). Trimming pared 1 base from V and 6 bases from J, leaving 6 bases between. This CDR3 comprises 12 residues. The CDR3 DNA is TGTGCCAGCAGCTTAGGGTTTGATGGCTACACCTTC. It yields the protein CASSLGFDGYTF.

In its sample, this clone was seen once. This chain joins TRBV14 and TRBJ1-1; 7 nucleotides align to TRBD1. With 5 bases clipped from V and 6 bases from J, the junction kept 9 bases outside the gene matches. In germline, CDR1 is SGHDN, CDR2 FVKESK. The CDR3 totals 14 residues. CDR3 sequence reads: CASSYRGSRPEAFF. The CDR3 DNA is TGTGCCAGCAGCTACAGGGGAAGTAGACCTGAAGCTTTCTTT.

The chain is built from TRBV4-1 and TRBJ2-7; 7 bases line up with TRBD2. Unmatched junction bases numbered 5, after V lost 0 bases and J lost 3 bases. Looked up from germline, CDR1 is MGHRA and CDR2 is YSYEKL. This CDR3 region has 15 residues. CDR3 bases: TGCGCCAGCAGCCAAGAGAGGCGGGAGAGCTACGAGCAGTACTTC. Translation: CASSQERRESYEQYF.

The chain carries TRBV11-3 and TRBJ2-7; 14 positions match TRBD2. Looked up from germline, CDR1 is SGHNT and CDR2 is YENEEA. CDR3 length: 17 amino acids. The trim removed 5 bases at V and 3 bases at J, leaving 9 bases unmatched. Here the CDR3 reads CASSPGTSGSDSYEQYF. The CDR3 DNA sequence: TGTGCCAGCAGCCCGGGGACTAGCGGGAGCGATAGCTACGAGCAGTACTTC.

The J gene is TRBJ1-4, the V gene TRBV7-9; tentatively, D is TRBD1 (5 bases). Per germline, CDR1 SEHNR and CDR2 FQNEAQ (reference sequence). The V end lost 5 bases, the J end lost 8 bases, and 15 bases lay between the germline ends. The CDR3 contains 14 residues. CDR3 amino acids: CASSQFGGWEKLFF. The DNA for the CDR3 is TGTGCCAGCAGCCAATTTGGGGGTTGGGAAAAACTGTTTTTT.

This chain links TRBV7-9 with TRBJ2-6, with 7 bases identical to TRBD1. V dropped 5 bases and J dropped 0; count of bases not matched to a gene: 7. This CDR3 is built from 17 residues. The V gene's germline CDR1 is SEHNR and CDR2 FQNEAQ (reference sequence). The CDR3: CASSMGTEFSGANVLTF. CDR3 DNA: TGTGCCAGCAGCATGGGGACAGAGTTCTCTGGGGCCAACGTCCTGACTTTC.

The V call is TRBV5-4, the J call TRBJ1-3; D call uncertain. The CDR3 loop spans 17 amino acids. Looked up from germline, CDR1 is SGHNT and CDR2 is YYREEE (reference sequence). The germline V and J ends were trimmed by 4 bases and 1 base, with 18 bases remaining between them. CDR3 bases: TGTGCCAGCAGCCCTCGGGCAGGCTCTCTGTCTGGAAACACCATATATTTT. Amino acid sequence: CASSPRAGSLSGNTIYF.

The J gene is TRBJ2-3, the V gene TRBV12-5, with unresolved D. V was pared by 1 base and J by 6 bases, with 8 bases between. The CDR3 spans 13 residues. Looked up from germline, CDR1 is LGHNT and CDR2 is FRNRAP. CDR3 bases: TGTGCTAGTGGTTTGGCCCGATTGGATACGCAGTATTTT. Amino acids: CASGLARLDTQYF.

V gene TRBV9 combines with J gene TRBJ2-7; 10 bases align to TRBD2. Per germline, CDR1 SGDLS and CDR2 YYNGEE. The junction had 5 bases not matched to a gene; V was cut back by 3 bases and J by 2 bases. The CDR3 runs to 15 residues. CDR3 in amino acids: CASSASGSGPYEQYF. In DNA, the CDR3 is TGTGCCAGCAGCGCTAGCGGGAGCGGCCCCTACGAGCAGTACTTC. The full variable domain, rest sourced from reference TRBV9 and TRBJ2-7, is DSGVTQTPKHLITATGQRVTLRCSPRSGDLSVYWYQQSLDQGLQFLIQYYNGEERAKGNILERFSAQQFPDLHSELNLSSLELGDSALYFCASSASGSGPYEQYFGPGTRLTVT.